This T cell receptor beta chain was retrieved from a study of T cells after yellow fever vaccination. As for the study in general: Preparation of the low-cell-number fractions used SMART-Seq v4 Ultra Low Input.

TCRdb recomputed calls from the 5' RACE reads with MiXCR, one row per CDR3 protein. The sample carries 200,000 to 300,000 distinct CDR3 sequences, 6% to 8% recorded once. V trimming: 5 bases; J trimming: 1 base; junction bases outside the gene matches: 6. CDR1 and CDR2 from the germline V gene are SEHNR and FQNEAQ (reference sequence). This CDR3 is built from 16 residues. The receptor's source is a man aged 30-40 years who received the YFV17D yellow fever vaccine. The rearrangement joins TRBV7-9 to TRBJ2-7, with TRBD1 matching 12 bases. Sample: CD4+ T cells sorted from PBMCs, taken on the day of the yellow fever booster vaccination. CDR3 in amino acids: CASSTRDRGPSYEQYF. CDR3 sequence (DNA): TGTGCCAGCAGCACCCGGGACAGGGGGCCTTCCTACGAGCAGTACTTC. Full variable domain (outside the CDR3, taken from reference TRBV7-9 and TRBJ2-7): DTGVSQNPRHKITKRGQNVTFRCDPISEHNRLYWYRQTLGQGPEFLTYFQNEAQLEKSRLLSDRFSAERPKGSFSTLEIQRTEQGDSAMYLCASSTRDRGPSYEQYFGPGTRLTVT.